Below, 32 T cell receptor beta chains from the same sample are listed, as sequenced in a study of T cells in Graves' hyperthyroidism and ophthalmopathy. Amplification yielded TCR beta CDR3 regions, with RNA transcripts as the source. First-round RT-PCR of the TCR CDR3 relied on the HTBI primer set. TCRdb processed the multiplex PCR reads anew with MiXCR; each CDR3 protein has one entry. The sample lists 270,000 or so distinct CDR3 sequences; around 15% were seen once. The sample comprised blood. These receptors were obtained from a woman between 45 and 60 years old with Graves' hyperthyroidism that later progressed to Graves' ophthalmopathy.

Concerning this clonotype: Just one base apart from a much larger clone, this may be a read error. The rearrangement uses TRBV11-2 and TRBJ1-3; no clear D gene. This CDR3 has 13 amino acids. Germline V gene lookup returns CDR1 SGHAT and CDR2 FQNNGV. For the CDR3, the DNA is TGTGCCAGCAGTCTCGACGCTGGAAACGCCATATATTTT. Its protein product is CASSLDAGNAIYF.

Turning to this clonotype: It may be a read error: a sequence one base away is much more abundant. The chain couples TRBV27 to TRBJ2-3, with 8 positions matching TRBD2. The germline CDR1 and CDR2 sequences are MNHEY and SMNVEV (reference sequence). CDR3 length: 19 amino acids. With 3 bases clipped from V and 3 bases from J, the junction kept 17 bases outside the gene matches. Written as DNA, the CDR3 is TGTGCCAGCAGTTTTAAGGGACTAGTGGGCCTGGATGTAACAGATACGCAGTATTTT. It codes for CASSFKGLVGLDVTDTQYF.

Ten or more counts support this clonotype. CDR3 coding DNA: TGCAGTGCTAGGGGCCGTGGGGGGTCCTACAATGAGCAGTTCTTC. Its protein product is CSARGRGGSYNEQFF. The chain is built from TRBV20-1 and TRBJ2-1, with TRBD2 as a possible D gene (6 bases). Trimming cost V 3 bases and J 1 base, with 13 bases left between them. Germline V gene lookup returns CDR1 DFQATT and CDR2 SNEGSKA (reference sequence). The length of the CDR3 is 15 residues.

There are many counts of this clonotype. This sequence joins TRBV5-1 and TRBJ1-1, with D unclear. This CDR3 is 12 amino acids long. Germline V CDR1 and CDR2: SGHRS, YFSETQ. V lost 7 bases and J lost 1, with 8 bases in between. The CDR3 DNA reads as TGCGCCAGCTACGCAGCGAACACTGAAGCTTTCTTT. Amino acids: CASYAANTEAFF. The variable domain in full, with the rest retrieved from reference TRBV5-1 and TRBJ1-1, is KAGVTQTPRYLIKTRGQQVTLSCSPISGHRSVSWYQQTPGQGLQFLFEYFSETQRNKGNFPGRFSGRQFSNSRSEMNVSTLELGDSALYLCASYAANTEAFFGQGTRLTVV.

This clonotype was recorded at least ten times. The rearrangement uses TRBV12-3 or TRBV12-4 and TRBJ1-2; 11 nucleotides agree with TRBD1. The J segment lost 6 bases and the V segment lost 7 bases, leaving 13 bases of the junction unmatched. The CDR3 has 16 amino acids. CDR3 DNA sequence: TGTGCCAGCACCCCCCGGGACAGGGGGAGATTTGATGGCTACACCTTC. Translation gives CASTPRDRGRFDGYTF.

This clonotype showed up many times. The V call is TRBV9, the J call TRBJ2-7; D gene unclear. V was trimmed by 3 bases and J by 5 bases, leaving 15 bases between them. The CDR3 totals 14 residues. Germline assignment: CDR1 SGDLS and CDR2 YYNGEE. The CDR3 sequence: CASSASRPFDEQYF. Written as DNA, the CDR3 is TGTGCCAGCAGCGCCTCGCGACCCTTTGACGAGCAGTACTTC.

The chain is built from TRBV7-9 and TRBJ1-2, with a weak D call TRBD1 (6 bases). The CDR3 runs to 17 residues. V lost 7 bases and J 5 bases, leaving 26 bases between the germline ends. In germline, CDR1 is SEHNR, CDR2 FQNEAQ (reference sequence). CDR3 nucleotides: TGTGCCAGCACCAAAACGACAGGAGGACTGGGCGATTATGGCTACACCTTC. Residues: CASTKTTGGLGDYGYTF.

This clonotype was counted at least ten times. The chain uses TRBV7-2 and TRBJ2-2, with D possibly being TRBD2 (6 bases). Trimming cost V 11 bases and J 4 bases, with 20 bases left between them. Looked up from germline, CDR1 is SGHTA and CDR2 is FQGNSA. This CDR3 is 15 amino acids long. The CDR3 DNA is TGTGCCGCCCACATTGGCGGGATGGTCACCGGGGAGCTGTTTTTT. Translating it yields CAAHIGGMVTGELFF.

This clonotype showed up many times. The V and J genes are TRBV20-1 and TRBJ1-2; 7 bases match TRBD1. This CDR3 has 13 amino acids. The germline V gene has CDR1 DFQATT and CDR2 SNEGSKA (reference sequence). The CDR3 loop is CSPPGTVLGGYTF. The CDR3 DNA sequence: TGCAGCCCCCCGGGGACAGTCCTTGGTGGCTACACCTTC.

As to this clonotype: A much bigger clone sits one base away, suggesting this may be a read error. The V call is TRBV7-8, the J call TRBJ1-5, with 10 nucleotides matching TRBD1. Germline trimming cut 5 bases from V and 6 bases from J; bases unmatched to any gene: 7. This CDR3 has 15 amino acids. Germline CDR1 is SGHVS and CDR2 is FQNEAQ. The CDR3 loop is CASSLEGTGVQPQHF. DNA for the CDR3: TGTGCCAGCAGCCTAGAGGGGACAGGGGTTCAGCCCCAGCATTTT.

This clonotype was counted at least ten times. The genes are TRBV3-1 and TRBJ2-7; D perhaps matches TRBD1 (6 bases). With 4 bases removed from V and 7 bases from J, the gap between germline ends came to 17 bases. The CDR3 extends over 14 amino acids. From germline, CDR1 is LGHDT and CDR2 YNNKEL (reference sequence). The CDR3 here is CASSRDRSGQEQYF. In nucleotides, the CDR3 is TGTGCCAGCAGCCGAGACAGGTCTGGACAGGAGCAGTACTTC.

The V call is TRBV5-4, the J call TRBJ2-7; 9 nucleotides match TRBD2. The trim removed 0 bases at V and 0 bases at J, leaving 4 bases unmatched. CDR1 SGHNT and CDR2 YYREEE come from the germline V gene (reference sequence). The CDR3 covers 16 residues. The chain's CDR3 is CASSLGAGGSSYEQYF. The DNA for the CDR3 is TGTGCCAGCAGCTTGGGGGCGGGAGGGTCCTCCTACGAGCAGTACTTC.

This clonotype was observed at least ten times. The rearrangement links TRBV7-2 to TRBJ1-5; D unresolved. This CDR3 has 13 residues. Germline V gene data show CDR1 as SGHTA and CDR2 as FQGNSA. V was clipped by 1 base and J by 3 bases, with 4 bases between them. The CDR3 loop is CASSLVHNQPQHF. For the CDR3, the DNA is TGTGCCAGCAGCTTAGTACACAATCAGCCCCAGCATTTT. Combining the CDR3 with reference TRBV7-2 and TRBJ1-5 gives the whole variable domain GAGVSQSPSNKVTEKGKDVELRCDPISGHTALYWYRQSLGQGLEFLIYFQGNSAPDKSGLPSDRFSAERTGGSVSTLTIQRTQQEDSAVYLCASSLVHNQPQHFGDGTRLSIL.

This chain links TRBV24-1 with TRBJ2-7; D is undetermined. The V and J ends lost 5 bases and 5 bases respectively, with 12 bases between them. CDR1 and CDR2 from the germline V gene are KGHDR and SFDVKD. The CDR3 has 13 amino acids. CDR3 region: CATSAARHNEQYF. CDR3 nucleotide sequence: TGTGCCACCAGTGCTGCCCGACACAACGAGCAGTACTTC.

This clonotype was seen many times. CDR3 nucleotides: TGTGCCAGCAGGGTCTACAATGAGCAGTTCTTC. This translates into CASRVYNEQFF. The rearrangement uses TRBV18 and TRBJ2-1; D remains unclear. The CDR3 consists of 11 residues. The V end was cut by 8 bases, the J end by 3 bases, with 5 bases between. Germline CDR1 KGHSH, CDR2 LQKENI.

A word on this clonotype: The junction does not match germline at one end; this may be a read error. The chain recombines TRBV7-7 with TRBJ2-1; the D is unclear. This CDR3 region has 13 residues. CDR1 is SSHAT and CDR2 is FNYEAQ in the germline V gene (reference sequence). The CDR3 DNA follows: TGTGCTAGCAGCTTCGCTGCCAGCGATGAGCAGTTCTTC. Amino acids: CASSFAASDEQFF. The full variable domain, with the rest looked up from reference TRBV7-7 and TRBJ2-1, is GAGVSQSPRYKVTKRGQDVTLRCDPISSHATLYWYQQALGQGPEFLTYFNYEAQPDKSGLPSDRFSAERPEGSISTLTIQRTEQRDSAMYRCASSFAASDEQFFGPGTRLTVL.

This chain joins TRBV10-3 and TRBJ2-7, with 8 bases aligning to TRBD1. V was clipped by 5 bases and J by 1 base; unmatched bases: 4. Germline CDR1 and CDR2: ENHRY and SYGVKD. The CDR3 consists of 14 residues. This CDR3 reads CAISHTGGSYEQYF. The DNA of the CDR3 is TGTGCCATCAGTCACACAGGGGGGTCCTACGAGCAGTACTTC.

In this sample, this clonotype turned up many times. The V and J genes are TRBV28 and TRBJ2-6; TRBD1 might be the D (5 bases). Germline-derived CDR1 and CDR2 are MDHEN and SYDVKM. The CDR3 contains 15 residues. V dropped 9 bases and J dropped 2 bases, with 14 bases sitting between them. The CDR3 loop reads CASGAPRPGANVLTF. DNA of the CDR3: TGTGCCAGTGGGGCCCCGCGCCCTGGGGCCAACGTCCTGACTTTC.

As regards this clonotype: A much more abundant neighbour one base away suggests this may be a read error. This chain uses TRBV20-1 with TRBJ2-7; D tentatively reads TRBD1 or TRBD2 (5 bases each). V dropped 5 bases and J dropped 2 bases, with 16 bases sitting between them. Per germline, CDR1 DFQATT and CDR2 SNEGSKA (reference sequence). The CDR3 totals 14 residues. The CDR3 is CSAPTSRDPYEQYF. CDR3 in DNA: TGCAGTGCTCCGACTTCCCGGGACCCCTACGAGCAGTACTTC.

The sample holds a few counts of this clonotype. The chain joins TRBV27 to TRBJ2-7, with D unclear. Trimming pared 7 bases from V and 0 bases from J, leaving 10 bases between. Per the germline V gene, CDR1 is MNHEY and CDR2 is SMNVEV (reference sequence). This CDR3 contains 13 residues. The CDR3 DNA reads as TGTGCCAGCAAGACTCCAAACTCCTACGAGCAGTACTTC. It is translated as CASKTPNSYEQYF.

This clonotype has ten or more counts. This chain joins TRBV10-3 and TRBJ2-4; 8 bases are shared with TRBD1. Per the germline V gene, CDR1 is ENHRY and CDR2 is SYGVKD. The CDR3 has 16 residues. V trimming: 3 bases; J trimming: 3 bases; junction bases outside the gene matches: 7. The CDR3: CAISDSGGLGKNIQYF. The CDR3 DNA follows: TGTGCCATCAGTGACTCAGGGGGCTTAGGCAAAAACATTCAGTACTTC.

This chain joins TRBV7-9 and TRBJ1-3, with a possible D match to TRBD1 (6 bases). Germline CDR1 and CDR2: SEHNR and FQNEAQ (reference sequence). The V end was cut by 6 bases, the J end by 1 base, with 16 bases between. This CDR3 is 16 amino acids long. The CDR3 spells CASRDTGTLSGNTIYF. The CDR3 region has the DNA TGTGCCAGCAGGGACACAGGGACCCTTTCTGGAAACACCATATATTTT.

This clonotype occurred many times. J is TRBJ2-1 and V is TRBV9, with 11 bases lining up with TRBD2. The CDR3 is made up of 15 amino acids. J gave up 3 bases and V 3 bases, and 2 bases lay outside the gene matches. Germline assignment: CDR1 SGDLS and CDR2 YYNGEE. This CDR3 is CASSDSGRGYNEQFF. The CDR3 DNA is TGTGCCAGCAGCGATAGCGGGAGGGGCTACAATGAGCAGTTCTTC.

The J gene is TRBJ2-7, the V gene TRBV11-2; D is unresolved. The V end lost 5 bases, the J end lost 1 base, and 9 bases lay between the germline ends. This CDR3 is built from 13 residues. Germline CDR1 SGHAT, CDR2 FQNNGV. The CDR3 sequence: CASSGISSYEQYF. As DNA, the CDR3 is TGTGCCAGCAGCGGAATCTCTTCCTACGAGCAGTACTTC.

The table lists this clonotype with many counts. The J gene is TRBJ2-3, the V gene TRBV20-1, with D possibly TRBD1 on 5 matching bases. The CDR3 contains 16 residues. Deletions cut 8 bases from V and 0 bases from J, with 21 bases between. Germline loops: CDR1 DFQATT, CDR2 SNEGSKA (reference sequence). In DNA, the CDR3 is TGCAGTCCCGACGCGTCGAGACAGTCTAGCACAGATACGCAGTATTTT. The encoded protein is CSPDASRQSSTDTQYF.

There are many counts of this clonotype. The rearrangement joins TRBV28 to TRBJ1-1; D uncertain. V lost 1 base and J 2 bases, leaving 2 bases between the germline ends. Germline assignment: CDR1 MDHEN and CDR2 SYDVKM. The CDR3 length is 12 residues. CDR3 region: CASSLFNTEAFF. The CDR3 coding sequence is TGTGCCAGCAGTTTATTTAACACTGAAGCTTTCTTT. Drawing the rest from reference TRBV28 and TRBJ1-1, the complete variable domain is DVKVTQSSRYLVKRTGEKVFLECVQDMDHENMFWYRQDPGLGLRLIYFSYDVKMKEKGDIPEGYSVSREKKERFSLILESASTNQTSMYLCASSLFNTEAFFGQGTRLTVV.

The V and J genes are TRBV29-1 and TRBJ1-2; 7 nucleotides align to TRBD1. CDR1 and CDR2 from the germline V gene are SQVTM and ANQGSEA. The CDR3 has 17 residues. The V gene end was trimmed by 3 bases and the J gene end by 8 bases; junction bases not matched to a gene: 21. In DNA form, the CDR3 reads TGCAGCGTTGACGGTCACGACAGGGTGACACGATTCGGCGGCTACACCTTC. This sequence encodes CSVDGHDRVTRFGGYTF.

Turning to this clonotype: A much larger clone is a single base away; this may be a read error. The V gene is TRBV20-1, the J gene TRBJ2-1, with 10 bases identical to TRBD2. Per germline, CDR1 DFQATT and CDR2 SNEGSKA (reference sequence). CDR3 size: 15 residues. Here the CDR3 reads CSAYQGLASYNEQSF. DNA for the CDR3: TGCAGTGCTTATCAGGGACTAGCGTCGTACAATGAGCAGTCCTTC.

In its sample, this clonotype was seen many times. The chain couples TRBV29-1 to TRBJ2-7; weak D call: TRBD2 (5 bases). Germline lookup yields CDR1 SQVTM and CDR2 ANQGSEA. The ends were cut back, 3 bases at V and 7 bases at J, with 13 bases in the middle. The length of the CDR3 is 12 residues. The CDR3 DNA reads TGCAGCGTTGATAACGATCCGGGAGAGCAGTACTTC. Amino acid sequence: CSVDNDPGEQYF.

This clonotype has only a few counts. This rearrangement joins TRBV20-1 to TRBJ2-3; D tentatively fits TRBD1 or TRBD2 (5 bases each). The CDR3 contains 13 residues. V was trimmed by 3 bases and J by 5 bases, leaving 12 bases between them. CDR1 and CDR2 (germline): DFQATT, SNEGSKA (reference sequence). Here the CDR3 DNA reads TGCAGTGCTAGCAGGGACCGGGAAGATACGCAGTATTTT. It codes for CSASRDREDTQYF.

The V gene is TRBV20-1, the J gene TRBJ2-7; D unresolved. Germline V gene data show CDR1 as DFQATT and CDR2 as SNEGSKA (reference sequence). Trimming cost V 6 bases and J 1 base, with 16 bases left between them. The CDR3 consists of 14 residues. The DNA for the CDR3 is TGCAGTGCGAGAAATAGGGCAGGTTCCTACGAGCAGTACTTC. It yields the protein CSARNRAGSYEQYF.

The table lists this clonotype with many counts. The rearrangement links TRBV27 to TRBJ2-1, with D possibly matching TRBD2 (5 bases). V gave up 8 bases and J gave up 1 base, with 15 bases separating them. This CDR3 comprises 15 residues. CDR1 and CDR2 from the germline V gene are MNHEY and SMNVEV (reference sequence). CDR3: CASSKERESYNEQFF. CDR3 in DNA: TGTGCCAGCTCGAAGGAAAGGGAGTCCTACAATGAGCAGTTCTTC.